The entry below describes one T cell receptor (beta chain). These data come from a study of blood T cell repertoires in COVID-19. Study overall: Donors in the United States, Italy and Spain gave samples during acute or convalescent COVID-19. Nucleic acid was either cDNA or gDNA, and it came from T cells, B-cell-depleted T cells, or PBMCs.

Clones were sequenced by immunoSEQ multiplex PCR, and TCRdb holds only the in-frame ones, with some missing. The repertoire holds 150,000 to 250,000 clones, with roughly 94% as singletons. The CDR3 runs 17 residues. V gave up 0 bases and J gave up 0 bases; unmatched junction bases: 8. Germline CDR1 reads SGDLS; CDR2 reads YYNGEE. Sequencing was carried out using peripheral blood. This TCR was recovered from a man aged 25 to 40 with COVID-19, enrolled during active disease. The chain couples TRBV9 to TRBJ1-1; 7 bases map to TRBD1. The CDR3 nucleotides are TGTGCCAGCAGCGTAGGGACAGGAGCCCAGTTGAACACTGAAGCTTTCTTT. Translated: CASSVGTGAQLNTEAFF.